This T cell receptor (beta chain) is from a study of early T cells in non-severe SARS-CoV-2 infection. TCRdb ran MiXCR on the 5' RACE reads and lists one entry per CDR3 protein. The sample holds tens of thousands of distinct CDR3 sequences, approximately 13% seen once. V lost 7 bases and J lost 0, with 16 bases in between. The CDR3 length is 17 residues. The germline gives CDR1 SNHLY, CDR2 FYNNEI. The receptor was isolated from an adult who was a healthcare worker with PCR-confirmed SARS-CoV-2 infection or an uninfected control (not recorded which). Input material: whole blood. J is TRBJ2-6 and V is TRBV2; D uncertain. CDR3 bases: TGTGCCAGCACCACCTACCTTCTTCTCTCTGGGGCCAACGTCCTGACTTTC. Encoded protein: CASTTYLLLSGANVLTF.